This T cell receptor beta chain was observed in a study of shared clonotypes between healthy human individuals (dated by TCRdb to the early 2020s). Notes on the research overall: The cohort included a few men and a couple of women between 18 and 49 years of age. For each donor, CD4 naive and CD4 memory were each given three plates, CD8 naive was given two plates, and CD8 memory was given one plate. To estimate repertoire size and how much clonotype sharing occurs between individuals, the study deeply sequenced the blood TCR repertoires of about five healthy adults. Different laboratories and diverse techniques were used to prepare libraries and sequence TCR repertoires, to increase sequencing depth and limit assay-specific biases. Per donor, leukapheresis produced somewhere between about 0.85 and 8.9 billion PBMCs. The paper's findings and limits, for the study overall: Estimated clonotype richness was generally larger for naive than for memory subsets. Incomplete sequencing was indicated by rarefaction of sorted-subset datasets, despite the large sequencing depth. Because the study included only a small number of donors, the genetic and exposure-history diversity represented was limited. Based on pairwise subsampling, the degree of clonotype sharing among donors was expected to be affected by sequencing depth. Clonotypes shared by all four sorted-subset donors showed higher generation probabilities than non-shared clonotypes. Across a handful of donors, approximately 4.6% of naive CD4, roughly 3.5% of naive CD8, about 2% of memory CD4, and under 0.45% of memory CD8 clonotypes were shared. Sampling was restricted to blood, and TCR repertoires in tissue are likely to differ from TCR repertoires in blood.

Using the deep immunoSEQ assay, TCR CDR3 regions were amplified from genomic DNA by multiplex PCR. For each cell subset, the extracted genomic DNA was distributed evenly across all wells of several immunoSEQ 96-well plates, and each plate served as one replicate. For sorted subsets, each replicate PCR was loaded with 150 to 250 ng genomic DNA, equivalent to 30,000 or so T cell genomes. The purified libraries were quantified using a Qubit 3.0 fluorometer, sized with a Bioanalyzer 2100, and then quantified again using the KAPA Library Quantification kit. A separate single-read 150-cycle Illumina NextSeq 550 flow cell was used to sequence each immunoSEQ 96-well plate. Under the source paper's analysis protocol: Because the immunoSEQ output included only junctional sequences and no quality scores, the filtering could not be the same as the filtering used for full-length reads. To assign V/J genes and CDR3, sequences were annotated against IMGT germline references using PyIR, a Python wrapper for IgBLAST v1.9. Reads were filtered out if the reads had weak V/J assignments (E-value above 1e-6), no CDR3, stop codons, out-of-frame junctions, or ambiguous translated residues. V3J clonotypes were defined as sequences sharing the same inferred V gene, J gene, and CDR3 amino acid sequence. Percentage overlap between repertoires was computed as shared unique clonotypes divided by the size of the smaller repertoire. Three approaches were used to assess repertoire richness: RTK rarefaction, the Chao1 estimator, and Recon v2.1 estimates of unobserved clonotypes. Generation probabilities for all TCRbeta clonotypes obtained by the gDNA method from four donors were computed using OLGA. In its TCRdb copy, this immuneACCESS table keeps in-frame sequences only and misses some clones. Where compared with another copy, unresolved V genes explain less than half of these, and the others have no known cause. That table gives V, J and clone size, and the DNA gave D and trimming. This sample comprises about 2.4 million clones, 93% of them detected only once. Around 0.37% of the sample is in the top ten clones.

Donors were healthy HIV-negative adults with no recently reported acute infections or vaccinations. Every donor was a Caucasian adult living in Nashville, Tennessee, USA. Magnetic negative selection was used to enrich CD4+ T cells, after which naive cells were positively selected on CD45RA and the negative fraction became the memory subset. Blood was collected by leukapheresis, and PBMCs were isolated by Ficoll-Histopaque density gradient centrifugation and then cryopreserved in liquid nitrogen vapor phase. Purity and quantity of every magnetically sorted T cell population were checked by analytical flow cytometry. From each sorted fraction, genomic DNA was isolated and quantified by UV absorbance on a Nanodrop 2000c. Notes on this clone: Its antigen is currently not known. Per-base quality was not reported, and no clone a single base away is much larger than it.

The sequence came from a man younger than 35 in good health. Some clones in this sample may be carry-over from other donors' samples. The sequenced sample consisted of naive CD4+ T cells from PBMCs. The sample's cell subset or site label, in plain terms: CD45RA+ positively selected.

CDR3 region: CASSVSTSGTDTQYF. The DNA reads as follows: TGTGCCAGCAGCGTCTCGACTAGCGGCACAGATACGCAGTATTTT. The chain is encoded by TRBV7-9 joined to TRBJ2-3, with TRBD2 matching 8 junction bases. The CDR3 starts with the cysteine, ends with the phenylalanine, and has 15 residues. CDR3 DNA is the only sequence kept; it has 45 bases, read in frame from the first base. Unmatched junction bases come to 5, with V trimmed by 5 bases and J by 1 base. Reading the germline V gene (reference sequence) gives CDR1 SEHNR and CDR2 FQNEAQ.